These 30 T cell receptor beta chains were sequenced from one sample in a study of memory CD4+ T cells and cytomegalovirus serostatus. TCRdb's copy holds only in-frame clones and misses some; the assay was immunoSEQ multiplex PCR. The repertoire has tens of thousands of clones, about 73% of them found once; the top ten carry approximately 0.78%. Single viable CD3+CD4+CD8-CD45RO+ cells were sorted as the memory CD4+ T cells. Input material: memory CD4+ T cells from blood. The origin of the receptors is an adult in good health and CMV-seronegative.

This sequence joins TRBV5-1 and TRBJ2-5; D is possibly TRBD2 (5 bases). V lost 2 bases and J 5 bases, leaving 10 bases between the germline ends. This CDR3 is built from 13 residues. Germline V lookup: CDR1 SGHRS, CDR2 YFSETQ. The CDR3 region is CASSFRWEETQYF. CDR3 DNA sequence: TGCGCCAGCAGCTTTCGGTGGGAGGAGACCCAGTACTTC. Complete variable domain (other parts from reference TRBV5-1 and TRBJ2-5): KAGVTQTPRYLIKTRGQQVTLSCSPISGHRSVSWYQQTPGQGLQFLFEYFSETQRNKGNFPGRFSGRQFSNSRSEMNVSTLELGDSALYLCASSFRWEETQYFGPGTRLLVL.

This clone was seen a few times. This sequence joins TRBV6-1 and TRBJ2-5, with no clear D. Per the germline V gene, CDR1 is MNHNS and CDR2 is SASEGT. The ends were cut back, 8 bases at V and 5 bases at J, with 15 bases in the middle. The CDR3 totals 13 residues. Here the CDR3 reads CASYLGVSETQYF. CDR3 nucleotide sequence: TGTGCCAGCTACCTCGGAGTTTCGGAGACCCAGTACTTC.

The genes are TRBV7-6 and TRBJ1-2; D gene unclear. Germline values: CDR1 SGHVS, CDR2 FNYEAQ. V gave up 1 base and J gave up 4 bases, with 19 bases separating them. This CDR3 is 17 amino acids long. The CDR3 loop reads CASSLDSASPVCYGYTF. The CDR3 DNA follows: TGTGCCAGCAGCTTAGATTCGGCCAGCCCCGTCTGCTATGGCTACACCTTC.

The chain combines TRBV27 with TRBJ2-1; D may be TRBD1 (6 bases). Trimming took off 1 base at V and 3 bases at J, with 13 bases between the two ends. The CDR3 consists of 16 residues. Germline loops: CDR1 MNHEY, CDR2 SMNVEV (reference sequence). Written as DNA, the CDR3 is TGTGCCAGCAGTTTATATCAGGGGATCATCTACAATGAGCAGTTCTTC. Translated, it gives CASSLYQGIIYNEQFF.

The chain links TRBV10-1 to TRBJ2-5; a possible D gene is TRBD2 (7 bases). Germline CDR1 and CDR2: WNHNN and SYGVQD (reference sequence). The length of the CDR3 is 13 residues. With 6 bases removed from V and 6 bases from J, the gap between germline ends came to 14 bases. The CDR3 sequence: CASRRGGRKTQYF. The CDR3 nucleotides read TGCGCCAGCAGGAGGGGGGGCCGGAAGACCCAGTACTTC.

The genes are TRBV5-1 and TRBJ2-3, with 12 positions matching TRBD2. Unmatched junction bases numbered 9, after V lost 0 bases and J lost 4 bases. Germline CDR1 SGHRS, CDR2 YFSETQ. The CDR3 sequence is 18 residues long. CDR3 coding DNA: TGCGCCAGCAGCTTGGCTAGCGGGGGGGCCGGGTTAGCAGATACGCAGTATTTT. Translation: CASSLASGGAGLADTQYF.

The CDR3 loop reads CASATPAGLAGGWETQYF. CDR3 sequence (DNA): TGTGCCAGCGCCACCCCCGCGGGGCTCGCGGGGGGGTGGGAGACCCAGTACTTC. The chain couples TRBV27 to TRBJ2-5; TRBD2 agrees at 9 bases. Losses at the gene ends were 8 bases for V and 5 bases for J; bases not matched to a gene: 21. The CDR3 consists of 18 residues. Germline values: CDR1 MNHEY, CDR2 SMNVEV (reference sequence).

CDR3 in amino acids: CASRANPDGANYGYTF. In nucleotides, the CDR3 is TGCGCCAGCAGGGCCAACCCGGACGGAGCTAACTATGGCTACACCTTC. V and J are TRBV5-1 and TRBJ1-2; D call uncertain. V lost 5 bases and J 0 bases, leaving 17 bases between the germline ends. Germline CDR1 SGHRS, CDR2 YFSETQ. The CDR3 is 16 amino acids.

The J gene is TRBJ2-7, the V gene TRBV29-1, with no clear D. V was shortened by 2 bases and J by 6 bases, with 11 bases between the two germline ends. CDR1 and CDR2 (germline): SQVTM, ANQGSEA. CDR3 length: 12 amino acids. CDR3 sequence reads: CSVEYSGFEQYF. For the CDR3, the DNA is TGCAGCGTTGAATACAGTGGTTTCGAGCAGTACTTC.

In the case of this clone: Germline is not matched at one junction end, which may reflect a read error. The V and J genes are TRBV2 and TRBJ2-4, with 9 bases matching TRBD1. The germline gives CDR1 SNHLY, CDR2 FYNNEI. This CDR3 has 16 residues. The CDR3 DNA reads as TGTGCCAGCAGGGAAGAGGACAGGGGCGCCAAAAACATTCAGTACTTC. It codes for CASREEDRGAKNIQYF.

CDR3 loop: CASIKSNTEAFF. The CDR3 DNA sequence: TGTGCCAGCATCAAGAGTAACACTGAAGCTTTCTTT. The chain carries TRBV2 and TRBJ1-1; D remains unclear. This CDR3 spans 12 amino acids. The V gene's germline CDR1 is SNHLY and CDR2 FYNNEI. With 7 bases removed from V and 2 bases from J, the gap between germline ends came to 8 bases. The variable domain in full, with the rest retrieved from reference TRBV2 and TRBJ1-1, is EPEVTQTPSHQVTQMGQEVILRCVPISNHLYFYWYRQILGQKVEFLVSFYNNEISEKSEIFDDQFSVERPDGSNFTLKIRSTKLEDSAMYFCASIKSNTEAFFGQGTRLTVV.

The CDR3 loop reads CSVAQGLRSYEQYF. In nucleotides, the CDR3 is TGCAGCGTGGCCCAAGGGTTGAGGTCCTACGAGCAGTACTTC. The gene calls are TRBV29-1 and TRBJ2-7; D remains unclear. CDR3 size: 14 residues. CDR1 is SQVTM, CDR2 ANQGSEA, per germline. V lost 6 bases to trimming and J lost 1 base, with 16 bases between them.

This clone has just a few counts. CDR3 nucleotide sequence: TGTGCCGGCGGACAGGGCAACTATGGCTACACCTTC. Its protein product is CAGGQGNYGYTF. J is TRBJ1-2 and V is TRBV10-3, with 8 bases matching TRBD1. V shed 11 bases and J 2 bases; nucleotides not matched to a gene: 4. CDR3 length: 12 residues. Germline CDR1 is ENHRY and CDR2 is SYGVKD.

CDR3 nucleotides: TGTGCCAGTAGGATTCCCGCGTTTTCGGGGTTACGGTTAAATCAGCCCCAGCATTTT. Translated, it gives CASRIPAFSGLRLNQPQHF. V is TRBV19 and J is TRBJ1-5; D gene ambiguous. The germline gives CDR1 LNHDA, CDR2 SQIVND (reference sequence). The V gene lost 6 bases and the J gene lost 4 bases, with 28 bases spanning the gap. The CDR3 covers 19 residues.

This sequence joins TRBV29-1 and TRBJ2-1, with D possibly being TRBD1 or TRBD2 (5 bases each). V lost 3 bases and J lost 3, with 18 bases in between. CDR3 length equals 16 residues. CDR1 is SQVTM, CDR2 ANQGSEA, per germline. CDR3 coding DNA: TGCAGCGTTGAGGGGCTTGAGGGTCTCAACTACAATGAGCAGTTCTTC. Encoded protein: CSVEGLEGLNYNEQFF.

This chain joins TRBV7-2 and TRBJ2-4; D is uncertain. CDR1 and CDR2 (germline): SGHTA, FQGNSA. The CDR3 length is 16 residues. V was shortened by 5 bases and J by 1 base, with 15 bases between the two germline ends. In DNA form, the CDR3 reads TGTGCCAGCAGCCAGCCTCGGGCCCCGGCCAAAAACATTCAGTACTTC. It yields the protein CASSQPRAPAKNIQYF. Complete variable domain (other parts from reference TRBV7-2 and TRBJ2-4): GAGVSQSPSNKVTEKGKDVELRCDPISGHTALYWYRQSLGQGLEFLIYFQGNSAPDKSGLPSDRFSAERTGGSVSTLTIQRTQQEDSAVYLCASSQPRAPAKNIQYFGAGTRLSVL.

The rearrangement joins TRBV7-2 to TRBJ1-2; TRBD1 agrees at 7 bases. Germline assignment: CDR1 SGHTA and CDR2 FQGNSA. The CDR3 covers 15 residues. The V segment lost 1 base and the J segment 4 bases; nucleotides outside the gene matches: 6. The CDR3 is CASSLEGTASYGYTF. CDR3 DNA sequence: TGTGCCAGCAGCTTAGAGGGGACAGCTAGCTATGGCTACACCTTC.

This chain links TRBV18 with TRBJ1-1; D remains unclear. The CDR3 length is 14 residues. With 0 bases removed from V and 5 bases from J, the gap between germline ends came to 10 bases. CDR1 and CDR2 (germline): KGHSH, LQKENI. The DNA of the CDR3 is TGTGCCAGCTCACCACCGTTAAGAGGGACTGAAGCTTTCTTT. Protein: CASSPPLRGTEAFF.

J is TRBJ1-4 and V is TRBV19; D is possibly TRBD1 (5 bases). Germline lookup yields CDR1 LNHDA and CDR2 SQIVND (reference sequence). There are 16 residues in the CDR3. Trimming cost V 4 bases and J 8 bases, with 20 bases left between them. The CDR3 spells CASSTRGAPEDEKLFF. As DNA, the CDR3 is TGTGCCAGTAGTACCCGCGGGGCCCCCGAGGACGAAAAACTGTTTTTT.

The chain couples TRBV29-1 to TRBJ1-2, with D unclear. This CDR3 is built from 11 residues. Germline V CDR1 and CDR2: SQVTM, ANQGSEA. V dropped 3 bases and J dropped 8 bases, with 10 bases sitting between them. Here the CDR3 reads CSVDQLKGYTF. The CDR3 bases are TGCAGCGTTGACCAGCTAAAGGGCTACACCTTC.

The chain employs TRBV5-1 and TRBJ1-4, with 7 bases aligning to TRBD1. The V segment lost 2 bases and the J segment 2 bases; nucleotides outside the gene matches: 6. CDR3 length equals 16 residues. CDR1 is SGHRS and CDR2 is YFSETQ in the germline V gene. Here the CDR3 reads CASSFSPGQTNEKLFF. The CDR3 DNA reads as TGCGCCAGCAGCTTTTCCCCGGGACAGACTAATGAAAAACTGTTTTTT.

The chain carries TRBV11-2 and TRBJ2-1; D not resolved. V was trimmed by 2 bases and J by 0 bases, leaving 11 bases between them. The CDR3 consists of 16 residues. From germline, CDR1 is SGHAT and CDR2 FQNNGV. As DNA, the CDR3 is TGTGCCAGCAGCTTATCGGGTGTCAGCTCCTACAATGAGCAGTTCTTC. Protein: CASSLSGVSSYNEQFF.

The V and J genes are TRBV19 and TRBJ1-5; the match to TRBD1 covers 7 bases. The CDR3 runs 16 residues. V shed 5 bases and J 3 bases; nucleotides not matched to a gene: 10. Germline lookup yields CDR1 LNHDA and CDR2 SQIVND (reference sequence). The CDR3 DNA follows: TGTGCCAGTAGTCCAATTACAGGGGCACTCAATCAGCCCCAGCATTTT. Its translation: CASSPITGALNQPQHF.

The genes are TRBV6-1 and TRBJ1-5; D is possibly TRBD1 (6 bases). Trimming pared 1 base from V and 3 bases from J, leaving 10 bases between. Germline CDR1 is MNHNS and CDR2 is SASEGT. This CDR3 region has 15 residues. CDR3: CASSEVWGANQPQHF. CDR3 bases: TGTGCCAGCAGTGAAGTTTGGGGGGCCAATCAGCCCCAGCATTTT.

This rearrangement joins TRBV2 to TRBJ2-2, with 8 bases lining up with TRBD1. V dropped 6 bases and J dropped 7; count of bases not matched to a gene: 4. This CDR3 contains 13 residues. CDR1 and CDR2 from the germline V gene are SNHLY and FYNNEI. The CDR3 here is CASRAGTGGELFF. CDR3 DNA sequence: TGTGCCAGCAGGGCTGGGACAGGCGGGGAGCTGTTTTTT.

This chain uses TRBV5-6 with TRBJ2-2; possible D gene TRBD1, 5 bases. This CDR3 has 17 amino acids. Germline CDR1 reads SGHDT; CDR2 reads YYEEEE. The V end was cut by 0 bases, the J end by 1 base, with 13 bases between. CDR3 DNA: TGTGCCAGCAGCTTGGGTGGAGCAGGGCTGAACACCGGGGAGCTGTTTTTT. This gives the protein CASSLGGAGLNTGELFF.

For the CDR3, the DNA is TGTGCCATCAGTGAGGTCGCAGGGAACTATGGCTACACCTTC. Residues: CAISEVAGNYGYTF. The rearrangement uses TRBV10-3 and TRBJ1-2, with D perhaps TRBD1 (5 bases). CDR1 and CDR2 from the germline V gene are ENHRY and SYGVKD. The length of the CDR3 is 14 residues. V lost 2 bases to trimming and J lost 2 bases, with 9 bases between them.

The chain links TRBV7-6 to TRBJ2-7; 9 nucleotides match TRBD1. Per germline, CDR1 SGHVS and CDR2 FNYEAQ. The V and J ends lost 4 bases and 4 bases, in that order; junction bases with no gene match: 2. There are 13 residues in the CDR3. The CDR3 reads CASSWTGAYEQYF. The CDR3 region has the DNA TGTGCCAGCAGCTGGACAGGGGCATACGAGCAGTACTTC. The full variable domain, with the rest looked up from reference TRBV7-6 and TRBJ2-7, is GAGVSQSPRYKVTKRGQDVALRCDPISGHVSLYWYRQALGQGPEFLTYFNYEAQQDKSGLPNDRFSAERPEGSISTLTIQRTEQRDSAMYRCASSWTGAYEQYFGPGTRLTVT.

V and J are TRBV5-1 and TRBJ1-2; D gene unclear. V was trimmed by 6 bases and J by 1 base, leaving 7 bases between them. The CDR3 consists of 12 residues. The germline V gene has CDR1 SGHRS and CDR2 YFSETQ. CDR3 amino acids: CASKGSNYGYTF. The CDR3 nucleotides are TGCGCCAGCAAGGGCAGTAACTATGGCTACACCTTC.

This clone has only a few counts. This chain links TRBV18 with TRBJ2-3, with unresolved D. Trimming removed 2 bases from V and 3 bases from J, with 9 bases in between. CDR1 is KGHSH and CDR2 is LQKENI in the germline V gene. This CDR3 is built from 14 residues. CDR3 nucleotide sequence: TGTGCCAGCTCACCATTCCTTGATACAGATACGCAGTATTTT. Residues: CASSPFLDTDTQYF.